Given below is one T cell receptor (beta chain) in context. The same CDR3 is also encoded by other DNA sequences in this sample. Libraries were prepared by immunoSEQ multiplex PCR; TCRdb keeps only in-frame clonotypes and omits some of them. The data show approximately 1,000,000 clones, around three quarters seen once. This entry belongs to a study of shared clonotypes between healthy human individuals. The specimen was memory CD4+ T cells from PBMCs. The sample's subset: CD45RA-negative fraction. This TCR was sampled from a man younger than 30 in good health. Some clones in this sample may be carry-over from other donors' samples.

The DNA for the CDR3 is TGTGCCAGCAGTCCAGGGACAGAAGAGACCCAGTACTTC. This encodes CASSPGTEETQYF. The chain combines TRBV28 with TRBJ2-5; TRBD1 matches 7 bases. Germline V CDR1 and CDR2: MDHEN, SYDVKM. With 5 bases clipped from V and 3 bases from J, the junction kept 3 bases outside the gene matches. The length of the CDR3 is 13 residues.